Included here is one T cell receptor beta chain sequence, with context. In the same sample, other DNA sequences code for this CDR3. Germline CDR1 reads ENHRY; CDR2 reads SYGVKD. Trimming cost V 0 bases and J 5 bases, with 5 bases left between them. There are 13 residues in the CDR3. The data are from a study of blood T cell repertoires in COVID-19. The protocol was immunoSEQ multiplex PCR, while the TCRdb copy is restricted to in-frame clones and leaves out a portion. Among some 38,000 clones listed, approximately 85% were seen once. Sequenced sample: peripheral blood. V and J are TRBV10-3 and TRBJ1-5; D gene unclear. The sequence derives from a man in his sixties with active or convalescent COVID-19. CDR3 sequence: CAISESRDQPQHF. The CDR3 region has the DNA TGTGCCATCAGTGAGTCGAGGGATCAGCCCCAGCATTTT.